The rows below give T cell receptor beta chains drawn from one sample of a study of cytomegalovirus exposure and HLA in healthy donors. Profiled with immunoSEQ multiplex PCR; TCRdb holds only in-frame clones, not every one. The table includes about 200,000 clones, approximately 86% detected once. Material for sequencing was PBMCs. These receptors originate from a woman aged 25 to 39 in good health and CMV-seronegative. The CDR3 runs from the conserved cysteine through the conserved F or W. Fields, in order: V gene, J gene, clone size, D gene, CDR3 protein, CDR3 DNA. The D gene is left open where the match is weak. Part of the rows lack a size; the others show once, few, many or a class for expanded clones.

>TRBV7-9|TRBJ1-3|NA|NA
CASSSPEVSGNTIYF
TGTGCCAGCAGCTCCCCGGAGGTCTCTGGAAACACCATATATTTT
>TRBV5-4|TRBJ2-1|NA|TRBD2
CASGLALAGGGDEQFF
TGTGCCAGCGGACTTGCGTTGGCTGGCGGGGGAGATGAGCAGTTCTTC
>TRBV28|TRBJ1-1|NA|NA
CASRPGTLLLAEAFF
TGTGCCAGCCGACCCGGGACACTTTTACTCGCTGAAGCTTTCTTT
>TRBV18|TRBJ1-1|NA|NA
CASSSQLNTEAFF
TGTGCCAGCTCCTCACAGCTAAACACTGAAGCTTTCTTT
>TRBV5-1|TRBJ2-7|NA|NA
CASGTGGGPPYEQYF
TGCGCCAGCGGAACGGGTGGCGGGCCTCCCTACGAGCAGTACTTC
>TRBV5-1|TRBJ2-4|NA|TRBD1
CASSLTYRQGSKNIQYF
TGCGCCAGCAGCTTGACCTATCGACAGGGCTCGAAAAACATTCAGTACTTC
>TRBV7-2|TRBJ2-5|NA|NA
CASSLQPGGLQETQYF
TGTGCCAGCAGCCTCCAACCTGGCGGGCTTCAAGAGACCCAGTACTTC
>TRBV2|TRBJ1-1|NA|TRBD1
CASSTGARSTEAFF
TGTGCCAGCTCGACAGGGGCTCGGAGCACTGAAGCTTTCTTT
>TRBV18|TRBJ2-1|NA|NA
CASSPPHKQGLEQFF
TGTGCCAGCTCACCACCTCATAAACAGGGCCTTGAGCAGTTCTTC
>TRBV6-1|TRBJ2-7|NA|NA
CASRDGFAVEQYF
TGTGCCAGCAGAGATGGATTTGCGGTCGAGCAGTACTTC
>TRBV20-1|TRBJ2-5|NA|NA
CSAFLEETQYF
TGCAGTGCCTTCCTTGAAGAGACCCAGTACTTC
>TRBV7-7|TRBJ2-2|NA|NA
CASSLGLNTGELFF
TGTGCTAGCAGCTTAGGACTGAACACCGGGGAGCTGTTTTTT
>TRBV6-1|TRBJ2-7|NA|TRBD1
CASRTGGYEQYF
TGTGCCAGCAGGACAGGGGGCTACGAGCAGTACTTC
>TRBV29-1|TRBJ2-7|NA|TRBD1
CSVAGTGDSSYEQYF
TGCAGCGTGGCCGGGACAGGGGACTCTTCCTACGAGCAGTACTTC
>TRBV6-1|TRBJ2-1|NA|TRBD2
CASSGSWTSGYNEQFF
TGTGCCAGCAGTGGATCTTGGACTAGCGGTTACAATGAGCAGTTCTTC
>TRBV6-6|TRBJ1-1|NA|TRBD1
CASLDRGSTEAFF
TGTGCCAGTTTAGACAGGGGAAGCACTGAAGCTTTCTTT
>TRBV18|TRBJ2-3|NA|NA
CASSLSFADTQYF
TGTGCCAGCTCACTCTCGTTTGCAGATACGCAGTATTTT
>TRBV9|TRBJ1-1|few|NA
CASSVDEGRHTEAFF
TGTGCCAGCAGCGTAGACGAGGGCCGACACACTGAAGCTTTCTTT
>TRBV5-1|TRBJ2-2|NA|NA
CASSLGGPSTGELFF
TGCGCCAGCAGCTTGGGTGGGCCCAGCACCGGGGAGCTGTTTTTT
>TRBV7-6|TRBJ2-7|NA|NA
CASSWGTGKGEQYF
TGTGCCAGCAGCTGGGGAACAGGGAAAGGAGAGCAGTACTTC
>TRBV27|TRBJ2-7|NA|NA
CASSLGGTYEQYF
TGTGCCAGCAGTTTAGGGGGGACTTACGAGCAGTACTTC
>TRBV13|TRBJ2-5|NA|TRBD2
CASSLGTSGGWETQYF
TGTGCCAGCAGCTTAGGAACTAGCGGGGGTTGGGAGACCCAGTACTTC
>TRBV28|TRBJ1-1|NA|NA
CASSSSRRRAFF
TGTGCCAGCAGTTCTTCCCGGAGGAGAGCTTTCTTT
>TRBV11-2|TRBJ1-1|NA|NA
CASSLGRVMNTEAFF
TGTGCCAGCAGCTTAGGGCGGGTCATGAACACTGAAGCTTTCTTT
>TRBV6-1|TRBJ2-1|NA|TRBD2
CASSEAPGGRNEQFF
TGTGCCAGCAGTGAAGCGCCCGGGGGGAGGAATGAGCAGTTCTTC
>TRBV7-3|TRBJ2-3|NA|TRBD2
CASSSGRGGSTDTQYF
TGTGCCAGCAGCTCGGGACGGGGCGGGAGTACAGATACGCAGTATTTT
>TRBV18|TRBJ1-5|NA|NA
CASSPTRTASNQPQHF
TGTGCCAGCTCACCCACAAGGACAGCTAGCAATCAGCCCCAGCATTTT
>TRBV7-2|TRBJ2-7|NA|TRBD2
CASSHRTSGDYEQYF
TGTGCCAGCAGCCACAGGACTAGCGGTGACTACGAGCAGTACTTC
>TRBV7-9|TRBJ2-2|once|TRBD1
CASSPRQGLGGGELFF
TGTGCCAGCAGCCCTAGACAGGGGCTGGGCGGCGGGGAGCTGTTTTTT
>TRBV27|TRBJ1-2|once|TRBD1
CASSGNRGANYGYTF
TGTGCCAGCAGCGGAAACAGGGGAGCTAACTATGGCTACACCTTC
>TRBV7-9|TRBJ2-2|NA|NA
CASSRGQNTGELFF
TGTGCCAGCAGCCGAGGACAGAACACCGGGGAGCTGTTTTTT
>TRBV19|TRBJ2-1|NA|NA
CASSAAAVPYNEQFF
TGTGCCAGTAGTGCCGCGGCGGTTCCCTACAATGAGCAGTTCTTC
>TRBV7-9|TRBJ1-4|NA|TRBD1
CASSSTPGGPLEKLFF
TGTGCCAGCAGCTCCACCCCAGGGGGCCCCTTGGAAAAACTGTTTTTT
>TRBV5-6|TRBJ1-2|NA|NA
CASSLGPGFGYTF
TGTGCCAGCAGCTTAGGTCCAGGCTTCGGCTACACCTTC
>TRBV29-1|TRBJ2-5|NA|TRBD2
CSGNSGGETQYF
TGCAGCGGAAATAGCGGGGGGGAGACCCAGTACTTC
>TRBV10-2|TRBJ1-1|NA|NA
CASSEMRGGFTEAFF
TGCGCCAGCAGTGAGATGAGGGGGGGTTTCACTGAAGCTTTCTTT
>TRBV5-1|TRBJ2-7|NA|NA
CASSLTLNLYEQYF
TGCGCCAGCAGCTTGACCCTTAACTTGTACGAGCAGTACTTC
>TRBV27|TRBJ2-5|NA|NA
CASSFRETQYF
TGTGCCAGCAGTTTTCGGGAGACCCAGTACTTC
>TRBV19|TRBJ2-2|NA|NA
CASSMTTGELFF
TGTGCCAGTAGTATGACTACCGGGGAGCTGTTTTTT
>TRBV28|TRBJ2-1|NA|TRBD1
CASTETGGIYNEQFF
TGTGCCAGCACCGAAACAGGGGGGATCTACAATGAGCAGTTCTTC
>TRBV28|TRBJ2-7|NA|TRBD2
CASSSASGKYEQYF
TGTGCCAGCAGTTCGGCTAGCGGGAAATACGAGCAGTACTTC
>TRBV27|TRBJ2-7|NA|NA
CASSYTLAYEQYF
TGTGCCAGCAGTTATACGCTAGCATACGAGCAGTACTTC
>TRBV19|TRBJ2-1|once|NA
CASSPRGAYNEQFF
TGTGCCAGTAGTCCCCGAGGAGCCTACAATGAGCAGTTCTTC
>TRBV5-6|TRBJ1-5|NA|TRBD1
CASSERGQPYSNQPQHF
TGTGCCAGCAGCGAAAGGGGACAGCCCTATAGCAATCAGCCCCAGCATTTT
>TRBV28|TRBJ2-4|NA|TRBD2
CASSPGASGRAAKNIQYF
TGTGCCAGCAGTCCAGGGGCTAGCGGGAGGGCTGCCAAAAACATTCAGTACTTC
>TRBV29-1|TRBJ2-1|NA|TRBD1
CSVDPWGTAYNEQFF
TGCAGCGTTGACCCCTGGGGGACAGCCTACAATGAGCAGTTCTTC
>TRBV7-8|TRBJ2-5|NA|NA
CASSYREPQETQYF
TGTGCCAGCAGCTACCGAGAGCCACAAGAGACCCAGTACTTC
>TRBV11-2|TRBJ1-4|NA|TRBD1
CASSLGQGSEKLFF
TGTGCCAGCAGCTTGGGACAGGGTAGTGAAAAACTGTTTTTT
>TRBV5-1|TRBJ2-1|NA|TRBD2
CASSPLVAGGTYNEQFF
TGCGCCAGCAGCCCCCTAGTGGCGGGAGGAACCTACAATGAGCAGTTCTTC